This TCR beta chain was recovered during a study of CD8+ T cells in alopecia areata. TCR sequencing used cDNA made by reverse transcription of extracted RNA. Assay: immunoSEQ multiplex PCR; the TCRdb copy retains only in-frame clones and omits some. The data show more than 200,000 clones, with 65% to 70% seen just once and around 1.2% held by the top ten. This sequence originates from a human donor with alopecia areata. Sample: CD4+ T cells sorted from blood, taken at week 0.

The CDR3 nucleotides are TGTGCCAGCAGCGCCGGGACAGGGGGCTCCTACGAGCAGTACTTC. This translates into CASSAGTGGSYEQYF. This chain uses TRBV25-1 with TRBJ2-7; 11 bases align to TRBD1. The CDR3 is 15 amino acids. Germline CDR1 MGHDK, CDR2 SYGVNS. V lost 6 bases, J lost 0 bases, and 4 bases stayed unmatched.